These 25 T cell receptor beta chains originate from one sample sequenced in a study of vaccination and CD4 T cells after COVID-19. The treatment denotes: roughly 10-day PBMC culture with coronavirus spike peptide pools or control peptides (ViraFEST assay). No antigen is known for these receptors. The Oncomine TCR Beta short-read assay was applied to DNA of cultured CD4+ T cells. A single record per CDR3 protein comes from TCRdb applying MiXCR to the PCR reads. The top ten clones hold less than 8.5% of a sample with 11,000 to 15,000 distinct CDR3 sequences, about 61% of them seen once. The sample taken for sequencing was CD4+ T cells from blood, cultured in vitro. The receptors were sampled from a human donor who had recovered from COVID-19.

The rearrangement uses TRBV7-2 and TRBJ2-4; a possible D gene is TRBD1 (6 bases). CDR3 length: 14 amino acids. Looked up from germline, CDR1 is SGHTA and CDR2 is FQGNSA. V dropped 6 bases and J dropped 3 bases, with 12 bases sitting between them. The CDR3 loop is CASSSGTLKNIQYF. CDR3 nucleotide sequence: TGTGCCAGCAGTTCCGGGACACTCAAAAACATTCAGTACTTC. The whole variable domain, remainder taken from reference TRBV7-2 and TRBJ2-4, is GAGVSQSPSNKVTEKGKDVELRCDPISGHTALYWYRQSLGQGLEFLIYFQGNSAPDKSGLPSDRFSAERTGGSVSTLTIQRTQQEDSAVYLCASSSGTLKNIQYFGAGTRLSVL.

The rearrangement links TRBV6-1 to TRBJ2-7, with D possibly TRBD1 on 5 matching bases. The CDR3 runs 14 residues. Germline V gene lookup returns CDR1 MNHNS and CDR2 SASEGT. Deletions cut 6 bases from V and 1 base from J, with 13 bases between. In nucleotides, the CDR3 is TGTGCCAGCAGACTACCTCAGGGTTCCTACGAGCAGTACTTC. It specifies CASRLPQGSYEQYF.

This clonotype was found a few times. CDR3 nucleotides: TGTGCCAGTAGTATACAGGGGCACCAGCCCCAGCATTTT. Amino acids: CASSIQGHQPQHF. The genes are TRBV19 and TRBJ1-5, with D possibly being TRBD1 (6 bases). Germline CDR1 reads LNHDA; CDR2 reads SQIVND (reference sequence). Trimming removed 2 bases at V and 7 bases at J, with 9 bases between. This CDR3 contains 13 residues.

This clonotype was detected only a few times. The CDR3 sequence: CAWSRPPGGGWGYTF. The CDR3 DNA reads TGTGCCTGGAGTCGTCCGCCGGGAGGGGGCTGGGGCTACACCTTC. The chain couples TRBV30 to TRBJ1-2, with 7 positions matching TRBD1. The V gene end was trimmed by 2 bases and the J gene end by 8 bases; junction bases not matched to a gene: 14. CDR3 length: 15 residues. CDR1 and CDR2 (germline): GTSNPN, SVGIG (reference sequence).

The V call is TRBV6-1, the J call TRBJ2-3; possibly TRBD1 for D (5 bases). CDR3 length equals 15 residues. Germline V gives CDR1 MNHNS, CDR2 SASEGT. Trimming removed 6 bases from V and 0 bases from J, with 13 bases in between. The CDR3 DNA reads TGTGCCAGCAGACTACAGGCAACTAGCACAGATACGCAGTATTTT. This gives the protein CASRLQATSTDTQYF.

The rearrangement links TRBV20-1 to TRBJ1-2, with D maybe TRBD1 (5 bases). V was trimmed by 3 bases and J by 2 bases, leaving 13 bases between them. The CDR3 is made up of 14 amino acids. Germline values: CDR1 DFQATT, CDR2 SNEGSKA (reference sequence). The CDR3 is CSARKPGDNYGYTF. CDR3 sequence (DNA): TGCAGTGCTAGGAAACCCGGGGACAACTATGGCTACACCTTC.

This clonotype was found once. This sequence joins TRBV20-1 and TRBJ1-5; a weak D match, TRBD1 (5 bases). This CDR3 contains 15 residues. Trimming cost V 2 bases and J 3 bases, with 14 bases left between them. Germline V CDR1 and CDR2: DFQATT, SNEGSKA (reference sequence). DNA of the CDR3: TGCAGTGCTAGAAAGACAGCGGAACACAATCAGCCCCAGCATTTT. This codes for CSARKTAEHNQPQHF.

The chain uses TRBV20-1 and TRBJ1-6, with 7 bases fitting TRBD1. The trim removed 3 bases at V and 0 bases at J, leaving 8 bases unmatched. Per the germline V gene, CDR1 is DFQATT and CDR2 is SNEGSKA (reference sequence). The CDR3 length is 17 residues. CDR3 sequence reads: CSARLGGQSSYNSPLHF. CDR3 in DNA: TGCAGTGCTAGGTTAGGGGGCCAAAGCTCCTATAATTCACCCCTCCACTTT.

This clonotype showed up just once. The rearrangement joins TRBV3-1 to TRBJ1-5; D is unclear. The CDR3 is 13 residues long. Trimming shortened V by 2 bases and J by 5 bases, and 7 bases separated the two germline ends. Germline V gene sequence: CDR1 LGHDT, CDR2 YNNKEL (reference sequence). The CDR3 DNA sequence: TGTGCCAGCAGCCAACTTCCGGATCAGCCCCAGCATTTT. This encodes CASSQLPDQPQHF.

V and J are TRBV7-2 and TRBJ2-2; the D gene is possibly TRBD1 (6 bases). CDR1 and CDR2 (germline): SGHTA, FQGNSA. CDR3 size: 14 residues. Trimming cost V 7 bases and J 1 base, with 10 bases left between them. The CDR3 DNA is TGTGCCAGCAAAGGACAGAGGAACACCGGGGAGCTGTTTTTT. The encoded protein is CASKGQRNTGELFF.

There are a few counts of this clonotype. V gene TRBV20-1 combines with J gene TRBJ1-3; D call uncertain. The CDR3 has 13 amino acids. V lost 1 base to trimming and J lost 2 bases, with 6 bases between them. Looked up from germline, CDR1 is DFQATT and CDR2 is SNEGSKA (reference sequence). The CDR3 region is CSARAPTGNTIYF. The CDR3 DNA reads TGCAGTGCTAGAGCTCCAACTGGAAACACCATATATTTT.

The V gene is TRBV29-1, the J gene TRBJ1-1; TRBD1 is a possible D gene (5 bases). Germline loops: CDR1 SQVTM, CDR2 ANQGSEA. This CDR3 is 14 amino acids long. V gave up 6 bases and J gave up 0 bases, with 14 bases separating them. CDR3 bases: TGCAGCGTGACGACAGTAGCGATGAACACTGAAGCTTTCTTT. Its protein product is CSVTTVAMNTEAFF.

The chain's CDR3 is CATSSANPGTKYTF. The CDR3 DNA sequence: TGTGCCACCAGCAGTGCCAATCCCGGGACAAAGTACACCTTC. The chain is built from TRBV15 and TRBJ1-2; perhaps TRBD1 as D (6 bases). V lost 3 bases, J lost 11 bases, and 19 bases lay in between. Germline V gene lookup returns CDR1 LNHNV and CDR2 YYDKDF (reference sequence). The CDR3 totals 14 residues.

Written as DNA, the CDR3 is TGTGCCAGCACGGTGGGGGACTATGGCTACACCTTC. Translating it yields CASTVGDYGYTF. The J gene is TRBJ1-2, the V gene TRBV28; tentative D call: TRBD1 (5 bases). Per germline, CDR1 MDHEN and CDR2 SYDVKM. The CDR3 is made up of 12 amino acids. V lost 7 bases and J 3 bases, leaving 9 bases between the germline ends.

The chain employs TRBV6-5 and TRBJ1-1; D unclear. The CDR3 length is 12 residues. The germline V gene encodes CDR1 MNHEY and CDR2 SVGAGI. V lost 2 bases to trimming and J lost 11 bases, with 12 bases between them. CDR3 residues: CASSYTLGRAFF. CDR3 bases: TGTGCCAGCAGTTACACATTAGGGCGGGCTTTCTTT.

This clonotype was observed a single time. This sequence joins TRBV7-2 and TRBJ1-1, with 9 nucleotides matching TRBD1. This CDR3 has 13 residues. V gave up 5 bases and J gave up 6 bases; unmatched junction bases: 4. From germline, CDR1 is SGHTA and CDR2 FQGNSA. This CDR3 reads CASSTGGGPEAFF. The CDR3 region has the DNA TGTGCCAGCAGCACAGGGGGCGGCCCTGAAGCTTTCTTT.

The V gene is TRBV7-2, the J gene TRBJ2-1, with a possible D match to TRBD1 (6 bases). The germline CDR1 and CDR2 sequences are SGHTA and FQGNSA. The CDR3 is 14 amino acids. V was pared by 4 bases and J by 9 bases, with 16 bases between. This CDR3 is CASSYLTGRGEQFF. CDR3 sequence (DNA): TGTGCCAGCAGCTACCTGACAGGAAGGGGTGAGCAGTTCTTC.

The chain carries TRBV6-1 and TRBJ1-5; D unclear. CDR1 and CDR2 from the germline V gene are MNHNS and SASEGT. CDR3 length equals 16 residues. V lost 7 bases and J lost 7, with 23 bases in between. CDR3: CASKQPGPFLGQPQHF. The CDR3 DNA reads as TGTGCCAGCAAGCAGCCGGGCCCCTTTTTAGGCCAGCCCCAGCATTTT.

This rearrangement joins TRBV6-1 to TRBJ1-5, with D maybe TRBD1 (6 bases). CDR1 is MNHNS and CDR2 is SASEGT in the germline V gene. The CDR3 consists of 15 residues. V lost 6 bases to trimming and J lost 3 bases, with 15 bases between them. The CDR3 DNA reads TGTGCCAGCAGCCTCCAGGGGCTCGACAATCAGCCCCAGCATTTT. Translated: CASSLQGLDNQPQHF.

This chain uses TRBV6-4 with TRBJ2-3; 7 nucleotides align to TRBD2. V was clipped by 3 bases and J by 6 bases; unmatched bases: 3. The CDR3 sequence is 13 residues long. The germline gives CDR1 MRHNA, CDR2 SNTAGT. CDR3 sequence: CASSEERGDTQYF. The CDR3 region has the DNA TGTGCCAGCAGTGAAGAGCGGGGCGATACGCAGTATTTT.

V usage is TRBV20-1 and J usage is TRBJ2-4; 8 bases match TRBD2. Per the germline V gene, CDR1 is DFQATT and CDR2 is SNEGSKA (reference sequence). V was clipped by 4 bases and J by 1 base; unmatched bases: 9. The CDR3 sequence is 16 residues long. In DNA, the CDR3 is TGCAGTGCTACGCTCCCAGCGGGAGCTGCCAAAAACATTCAGTACTTC. This sequence encodes CSATLPAGAAKNIQYF.

In this sample, this clonotype turned up once. The rearrangement joins TRBV2 to TRBJ1-5; 8 positions match TRBD1. Germline CDR1 SNHLY, CDR2 FYNNEI. The CDR3 length is 15 residues. Trimming cost V 5 bases and J 1 base; bases outside gene matches: 4. This CDR3 reads CASSPQGASNQPQHF. The CDR3 nucleotides read TGTGCCAGCAGTCCCCAGGGGGCGAGCAATCAGCCCCAGCATTTT.

The chain is built from TRBV20-1 and TRBJ1-1; D is unclear. The CDR3 spans 11 residues. V was cut by 8 bases and J by 3 bases, with 10 bases left in between. CDR1 DFQATT and CDR2 SNEGSKA come from the germline V gene (reference sequence). The CDR3 DNA reads as TGCAGTACTTGGAGGGACACTGAAGCTTTCTTT. It is translated as CSTWRDTEAFF.

In its sample, this clonotype was seen a few times. This chain connects TRBV7-8 to TRBJ1-5; D unclear. The CDR3 loop spans 14 amino acids. Trimming took off 3 bases at V and 7 bases at J, with 13 bases between the two ends. Germline V gene data show CDR1 as SGHVS and CDR2 as FQNEAQ. This CDR3 reads CASSFGYHAQPQHF. CDR3 sequence (DNA): TGTGCCAGCAGCTTTGGCTACCACGCCCAGCCCCAGCATTTT.

V is TRBV20-1 and J is TRBJ2-4; D is possibly TRBD2 (7 bases). This CDR3 spans 18 amino acids. CDR1 is DFQATT and CDR2 is SNEGSKA in the germline V gene (reference sequence). Trimming left V 5 bases short and J 0 bases short, with 23 bases between. For the CDR3, the DNA is TGCAGTGCTTGGGGGGGCAGGGGTGACCCTCTAGCCAAAAACATTCAGTACTTC. As protein: CSAWGGRGDPLAKNIQYF.